Presented here are 20 T cell receptor beta chains from one specimen sequenced in a study of beta chain features in type 1 diabetes. All of the isolated RNA was reverse transcribed, so expressed TCRB transcripts were sequenced. The data were produced by immunoSEQ multiplex PCR, yet TCRdb's version contains in-frame clones alone and is incomplete. Among 300,000 to 400,000 clones, over 10% were seen once, and the ten largest hold roughly 0.015%. Sequenced sample: naive CD4+ T cells from blood. The origin of the receptors is a man aged 18 to 35 in good health.

The chain joins TRBV6-6 to TRBJ2-7, with TRBD1 identical over 8 bases. Trimming at V came to 2 bases and at J to 4 bases, leaving 10 bases not matched to a gene. This CDR3 is 16 amino acids long. Germline V gene lookup returns CDR1 MNHNY and CDR2 SVGAGI (reference sequence). CDR3 protein: CASSYPGTGPPYEQYF. Written as DNA, the CDR3 is TGTGCCAGCAGTTACCCTGGGACAGGTCCGCCTTACGAGCAGTACTTC.

The chain carries TRBV11-3 and TRBJ2-5; D is possibly TRBD1 (6 bases). Germline values: CDR1 SGHNT, CDR2 YENEEA. CDR3 length: 15 amino acids. V was trimmed by 1 base and J by 4 bases, leaving 13 bases between them. The CDR3 spells CASSLGEGGPETQYF. In DNA form, the CDR3 reads TGTGCCAGCAGCTTAGGTGAAGGGGGACCAGAGACCCAGTACTTC.

This clone occurred a few times. Other DNA sequences in this sample translate to the same CDR3. V is TRBV28 and J is TRBJ2-1, with D possibly being TRBD1 (5 bases). Germline V lookup: CDR1 MDHEN, CDR2 SYDVKM. Trimming removed 6 bases at V and 1 base at J, with 7 bases between. The CDR3 has 13 residues. The CDR3 DNA follows: TGTGCCAGCAGGCAGGGATCCTACAATGAGCAGTTCTTC. It codes for CASRQGSYNEQFF.

This clone was picked up a small number of times. The CDR3, as DNA: TGCAGCGCAGGGAGCGGGGGTGGCTACACCTTC. This codes for CSAGSGGGYTF. The chain recombines TRBV29-1 with TRBJ1-2, with D possibly being TRBD1 (5 bases). Trimming removed 7 bases from V and 7 bases from J, with 13 bases in between. Germline V gene lookup returns CDR1 SQVTM and CDR2 ANQGSEA. This CDR3 spans 11 amino acids.

This clone was observed a few times. The chain is built from TRBV15 and TRBJ1-3, with 7 bases that match TRBD1. Unmatched junction bases numbered 3, after V lost 4 bases and J lost 0 bases. CDR1 and CDR2 (germline): LNHNV, YYDKDF (reference sequence). The CDR3 spans 15 residues. CDR3 region: CATSTGQLSGNTIYF. For the CDR3, the DNA is TGTGCCACCAGCACGGGACAGCTCTCTGGAAACACCATATATTTT. The variable domain in full, with the rest retrieved from reference TRBV15 and TRBJ1-3, is DAMVIQNPRYQVTQFGKPVTLSCSQTLNHNVMYWYQQKSSQAPKLLFHYYDKDFNNEADTPDNFQSRRPNTSFCFLDIRSPGLGDTAMYLCATSTGQLSGNTIYFGEGSWLTVV.

The chain employs TRBV19 and TRBJ2-5, with 7 positions matching TRBD1. There are 14 residues in the CDR3. With 1 base clipped from V and 2 bases from J, the junction kept 1 base outside the gene matches. Germline CDR1 reads LNHDA; CDR2 reads SQIVND (reference sequence). CDR3 sequence: CASSIVRGQETQYF. The CDR3 DNA follows: TGTGCCAGTAGTATAGTCAGGGGGCAAGAGACCCAGTACTTC.

This clone turned up a few times. V usage is TRBV7-9 and J usage is TRBJ1-2; TRBD1 matches at 7 bases. CDR1 is SEHNR, CDR2 FQNEAQ, per germline (reference sequence). The CDR3 is 15 residues long. V trimming: 0 bases; J trimming: 6 bases; junction bases outside the gene matches: 7. For the CDR3, the DNA is TGTGCCAGCAGCTTAGCGTATACCAGGGGGAATGGCTACACCTTC. It translates to CASSLAYTRGNGYTF.

This clone came up a few times. V and J are TRBV5-1 and TRBJ1-1; 7 nucleotides line up with TRBD1. CDR1 SGHRS and CDR2 YFSETQ come from the germline V gene. The CDR3 consists of 14 residues. V was clipped by 4 bases and J by 6 bases; unmatched bases: 9. CDR3 sequence: CASSPDRVKAEAFF. The CDR3 nucleotides read TGCGCCAGCAGCCCCGACAGGGTTAAGGCTGAAGCTTTCTTT.

This clone was detected only a few times. This chain joins TRBV6-5 and TRBJ2-2; D gene ambiguous. V lost 5 bases, J lost 3 bases, and 4 bases lay in between. The CDR3 has 12 amino acids. Germline CDR1 MNHEY, CDR2 SVGAGI. CDR3 DNA sequence: TGTGCCAGCAGTCCATACACCGGGGAGCTGTTTTTT. Amino acids: CASSPYTGELFF.

This clone was seen more than once but under ten times. The chain combines TRBV15 with TRBJ1-1; no reliable D call. There are 13 residues in the CDR3. V gave up 5 bases and J gave up 4 bases, with 11 bases separating them. Looked up from germline, CDR1 is LNHNV and CDR2 is YYDKDF (reference sequence). In DNA, the CDR3 is TGTGCCACCAGCGGCCTTATGTTCACTGAAGCTTTCTTT. Translated: CATSGLMFTEAFF.

The chain is built from TRBV4-3 and TRBJ2-7; D may be TRBD1 (6 bases). This CDR3 is 13 amino acids long. V was clipped by 0 bases and J by 4 bases, with 7 bases between them. CDR1 LGHNA and CDR2 YSLEER come from the germline V gene. DNA of the CDR3: TGCGCCAGCAGCCAAGAACAGGGTTACGAGCAGTACTTC. Protein sequence: CASSQEQGYEQYF.

This clone appeared a few times. CDR3 coding DNA: TGTGCCAGTAGTTCCTATCTACTAGCGGGAGAAGGTGAGCAGTTCTTC. Protein: CASSSYLLAGEGEQFF. The rearrangement uses TRBV19 and TRBJ2-1; 11 nucleotides agree with TRBD2. The germline V gene has CDR1 LNHDA and CDR2 SQIVND (reference sequence). V was clipped by 5 bases and J by 9 bases; unmatched bases: 12. This CDR3 spans 16 amino acids.

The gene calls are TRBV10-3 and TRBJ2-3, with D perhaps TRBD2 (6 bases). The CDR3 loop spans 17 amino acids. Germline assignment: CDR1 ENHRY and CDR2 SYGVKD. V was cut by 0 bases and J by 0 bases, with 13 bases left in between. The CDR3 DNA is TGTGCCATCAGTGAGTCAGGGCGGGGCAGTAGCACAGATACGCAGTATTTT. This gives the protein CAISESGRGSSTDTQYF.

The chain carries TRBV5-1 and TRBJ2-2; 7 bases align to TRBD1. This CDR3 is built from 16 residues. The germline V gene has CDR1 SGHRS and CDR2 YFSETQ. V shed 5 bases and J 5 bases; nucleotides not matched to a gene: 12. Here the CDR3 DNA reads TGCGCCAGCAGACCGGGACAGAGGCCAACAACCGGGGAGCTGTTTTTT. Translated, it gives CASRPGQRPTTGELFF.

This clone was recorded many times. CDR3 nucleotide sequence: TGTGCCAGCAGCTTGACCAGGGGAGCGGAGACCCAGTACTTC. It specifies CASSLTRGAETQYF. The chain joins TRBV5-6 to TRBJ2-5; D might be TRBD1 (6 bases). This CDR3 is 14 amino acids long. Germline-derived CDR1 and CDR2 are SGHDT and YYEEEE. Deletions cut 1 base from V and 5 bases from J, with 12 bases between.

This chain uses TRBV5-6 with TRBJ2-7; 9 nucleotides match TRBD1. The CDR3 is 14 residues long. The germline CDR1 and CDR2 sequences are SGHDT and YYEEEE. With 4 bases clipped from V and 6 bases from J, the junction kept 8 bases outside the gene matches. This CDR3 is CASSGTGRAREQYF. DNA of the CDR3: TGTGCCAGCAGCGGGACAGGGAGAGCACGCGAGCAGTACTTC.

The chain recombines TRBV30 with TRBJ1-5; no clear D gene. The CDR3 totals 12 residues. V was cut by 2 bases and J by 7 bases, with 9 bases left in between. CDR1 and CDR2 from the germline V gene are GTSNPN and SVGIG (reference sequence). CDR3: CAWSLPGQPQHF. The CDR3, as DNA: TGTGCCTGGAGTCTCCCGGGGCAGCCCCAGCATTTT.

This clone was detected only a few times. The chain combines TRBV21-1 with TRBJ2-5; the table's TRBD2 call for D was not verified on the DNA. TRBV21-1 is labeled a pseudogene. This CDR3 has 22 residues. The CDR3 sequence: CASSKAGQQGTSGTRGSETQYF. In nucleotides, the CDR3 is TGTGCCAGCAGCAAAGCCGGACAGCAAGGGACTAGCGGGACTAGGGGATCGGAGACCCAGTACTTC.

The chain has TRBV5-1 and TRBJ2-3, with a weak D call TRBD2 (6 bases). The CDR3 is 15 residues long. From germline, CDR1 is SGHRS and CDR2 YFSETQ. V was trimmed by 3 bases and J by 5 bases, leaving 16 bases between them. Written as DNA, the CDR3 is TGCGCCAGCAGCTCACGTGGAGTGGGGGGAGATACGCAGTATTTT. Translated, it gives CASSSRGVGGDTQYF.

There are a few counts of this clone. V usage is TRBV19 and J usage is TRBJ2-5, with 10 bases aligning to TRBD2. The germline V gene has CDR1 LNHDA and CDR2 SQIVND (reference sequence). Trimming at V came to 5 bases and at J to 3 bases, leaving 6 bases not matched to a gene. The CDR3 spans 15 residues. CDR3 sequence (DNA): TGTGCCAGTAGTGGGCTAGCGGGAGTTGAAGAGACCCAGTACTTC. It encodes CASSGLAGVEETQYF.